This T cell receptor beta chain was captured in a study of blood T cell repertoires in COVID-19. Whole-study context: COVID-19 samples collected from the United States, Italy and Spain covered acute and convalescent phases.

The CDR3 has 14 residues. Germline V gene sequence: CDR1 LNHDA, CDR2 SQIVND (reference sequence). V lost 3 bases, J lost 5 bases, and 5 bases stayed unmatched. Methods used by the authors: Amplifying reference gene primers gave estimates of nucleated cell counts. Measured with immunoSEQ multiplex PCR; TCRdb has only the in-frame clones, and not every one. V and J calls and clone size are as listed in that table; D and trimming were resolved from the DNA. This table has more than 150,000 clones, around nine tenths appearing once. The chain combines TRBV19 with TRBJ1-1; 8 bases line up with TRBD1. Source material: peripheral blood. The source of this sequence is a man in his 70s with active or convalescent COVID-19. The CDR3 sequence is CASSIWTGTTEAFF. For the CDR3, the DNA is TGTGCCAGTAGTATCTGGACAGGGACTACTGAAGCTTTCTTT. Combining the CDR3 with reference TRBV19 and TRBJ1-1 gives the whole variable domain DGGITQSPKYLFRKEGQNVTLSCEQNLNHDAMYWYRQDPGQGLRLIYYSQIVNDFQKGDIAEGYSVSREKKESFPLTVTSAQKNPTAFYLCASSIWTGTTEAFFGQGTRLTVV.